The entry that follows covers one T cell receptor (beta chain) sequence. The antigen this receptor binds is unknown. Base qualities are not provided; no much larger clone lies one nucleotide away. This sample is drawn from a study of T cell responses to AZD1222 COVID-19 vaccine (dated by TCRdb to 2020 to 2023). For the wider study: Because spike-specific TCR depth and breadth did not differ between the two schedules, AZD1222 recipients who got a second dose at roughly 4 weeks were pooled with those who got a second dose at roughly 12 weeks. TCR sequencing was performed for more than 230 trial participants, of whom roughly 200 were given two doses of AZD1222 and around 25 were given two doses of MenACWY control vaccine. Trial participants were enrolled by age into subgroups of 18-55, 56-69 and 70-plus years, and about 150, 27 and 61 TCR-sequenced participants, respectively, were included in these subgroups. Here is what the overall study found, with its caveats: Conclusions about previously exposed vaccinees were limited because only six AZD1222 recipients were SARS-CoV-2 seropositive at baseline. No day 14 peak-response samples were available, so repertoires were characterized only after the peak T cell response. Vaccine-associated CD4 TCRs spanned the whole spike protein, with dominant responses in regions 160-218 and 743-854. Most participants were white British and females outnumbered males, and the authors suggested that clonal diversity may have been underestimated. Spike-specific TCR breadth and depth rose significantly after two AZD1222 doses compared with day 0 and with MenACWY recipients. The 56-69-year group was small, and its depth increase did not reach significance, likely because of low power. Nearly half of unique spike-specific TCRs reportedly recognized epitopes outside regions mutated in the B.1.351 and B.1.1.7 variants.

The CDR3 regions of human TCRbeta chains were analyzed by immunosequencing. Per the source publication's procedure: TCRs in the repertoires were matched against a reference library of SARS-CoV-2-specific TCRs that had been generated with the MIRA antigen-specificity platform. Breadth meant the fraction of unique TCRs that were SARS-CoV-2-associated, whereas depth meant the fraction of total T cells that were SARS-CoV-2-associated. Using the MIRA data, each spike-specific TCR was assigned both to the spike region to which the TCR was reactive and to a CD4 or CD8 class. Log10-transformed breadth and depth values were compared by one-way ANOVA with Sidak's multiple comparisons tests. TCRdb mirrors the immuneACCESS table, restricted to in-frame sequences. Some clones are absent from its copies; in checked studies, under half trace to an unresolved V gene, and the reason for the others is unknown. V, J and clone size reflect that table, while D and trimming were determined from the DNA. This sample gives over 150,000 clones in total; around 90% of them show up just once. The leading ten clones occupy 2.5% to 3% of the sample.

The sample's time point label, decoded: baseline before first vaccination. Vaccinee samples were obtained from the UK trials COV001 and COV002, which included a single-blind randomized controlled phase 2/3 trial of AZD1222 (ChAdOx1 nCoV-19) in healthy adults. For TCRbeta chain sequencing, PBMC samples were collected from trial participants at day 0 and at day 28 after the second dose. V sheds 7 bases and J sheds 0 bases, leaving 9 bases between their ends. Including cysteine and phenylalanine, the CDR3 has 13 amino acids. Just CDR3 DNA is preserved here, 39 bases in frame from base 1. The CDR1 and CDR2 encoded by the germline V gene are SGHAT and FQNNGV.

This sample comprised peripheral blood, obtained on day 0 of AZD1222 vaccination. This clonotype was sampled from an adult in good health. The chain couples TRBV11-2 to TRBJ1-1, with no confidently assigned D gene. The CDR3 is CASTFIVNTEAFF. The bases read TGTGCCAGCACCTTTATAGTGAACACTGAAGCTTTCTTT.